Included here is one T cell receptor (beta chain) sequence, with context. The sample is drawn from a study of T cell changes during pregnancy in multiple sclerosis. Produced via immunoSEQ multiplex PCR; TCRdb's table is partial and in-frame only. This sample has about 49,000 clones, with 85% to 90% found just once. The receptor was derived from a female donor in good health, enrolled as a control in a pregnancy study. The sample was peripheral blood, taken after pregnancy.

The DNA of the CDR3 is TGTGCCAGCAGTTTATCGCGAAACAATGAGCAGTTCTTC. Its translation is CASSLSRNNEQFF. The V gene is TRBV27, the J gene TRBJ2-1; no reliable D call. The V end was cut by 0 bases, the J end by 5 bases, with 5 bases between. This CDR3 has 13 residues. From germline, CDR1 is MNHEY and CDR2 SMNVEV (reference sequence).